The present entry profiles one T cell receptor beta chain with its context. Per the original data handling: Nucleated cell counts were estimated from reference gene primer amplification. Only in-frame clones appear in the TCRdb table, and some are missing; sequencing was by immunoSEQ multiplex PCR. V, J and clone size were drawn from that table, and D and trimming were deduced from the DNA. Of about 81,000 clones listed, roughly nine tenths are singletons. This CDR3 is 16 amino acids long. V lost 2 bases to trimming and J lost 5 bases; unmatched junction nucleotides: 11. CDR1 LGHDT and CDR2 YNNKEL come from the germline V gene (reference sequence). The data derive from a study of blood T cell repertoires in COVID-19.

V usage is TRBV3-1 (or the pseudogene TRBV3-2) and J usage is TRBJ1-1; 7 bases agree with TRBD1. Material: peripheral blood. The receptor comes from a woman older than 75 with active COVID-19. This chain's CDR3 is CASSQFNTGVRTEAFF. The CDR3 region has the DNA TGTGCCAGCAGCCAATTCAATACAGGGGTGAGGACTGAAGCTTTCTTT.